This T cell receptor (beta chain) was profiled in a study of memory CD4+ T cells and cytomegalovirus serostatus. Study-wide findings and caveats: CMV serostatus prediction reached median AUC roughly 0.95, or 0.91 with US-trained model.

Details on this clone: Its antigen remains unknown.

Source study methods: After removing out-of-frame reads, millions of distinct TCRbeta sequences remained. Here immunoSEQ multiplex PCR was the method, and the copy in TCRdb shows in-frame clones only, minus some. V and J calls and clone size come straight from that table; D and trimming were deduced from the DNA. The sample lists just under 65,000 clones, over 60% occurring once. Trimming cost V 7 bases and J 4 bases; bases outside gene matches: 7. The CDR3 extends over 14 amino acids. Germline CDR1 reads WSHSY; CDR2 reads SAAADI. The sort gate was single viable CD3+CD4+CD8-CD45RO+ cells for memory CD4+ T cells.

The receptor was derived from an adult in good health and CMV-seronegative. The chain carries TRBV10-2 and TRBJ2-4, with 7 bases lining up with TRBD2. Sample: memory CD4+ T cells from blood. The CDR3 region has the DNA TGCGCCAGCAAGCGGGACCGGGGAAAAAACATTCAGTACTTC. It specifies CASKRDRGKNIQYF.